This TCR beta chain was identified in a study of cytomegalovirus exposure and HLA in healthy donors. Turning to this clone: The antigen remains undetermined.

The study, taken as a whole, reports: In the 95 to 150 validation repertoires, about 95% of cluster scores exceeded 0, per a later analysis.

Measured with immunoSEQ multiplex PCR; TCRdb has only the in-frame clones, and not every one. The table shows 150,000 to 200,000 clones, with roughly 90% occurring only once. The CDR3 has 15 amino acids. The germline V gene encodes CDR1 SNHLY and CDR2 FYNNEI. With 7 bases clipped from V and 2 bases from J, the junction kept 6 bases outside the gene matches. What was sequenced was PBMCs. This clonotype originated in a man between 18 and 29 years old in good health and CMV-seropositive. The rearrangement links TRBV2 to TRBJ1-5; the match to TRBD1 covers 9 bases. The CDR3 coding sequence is TGTGCCAGCAAGGTGGACAGGGGAGGCAATCAGCCCCAGCATTTT. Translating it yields CASKVDRGGNQPQHF.